This TCR beta chain is drawn from a study of control samples from healthy donors and cancer patients. The germline V and J ends were trimmed by 9 bases and 10 bases, with 10 bases remaining between them. Germline V lookup: CDR1 SGHDN, CDR2 FVKESK. This CDR3 spans 10 amino acids. Sequenced by immunoSEQ multiplex PCR; TCRdb stores in-frame clones only, minus some. The profile shows 95,000 to 150,000 clones, around 94% of them singletons. The V call is TRBV14, the J call TRBJ2-1; a weak D match, TRBD1 (5 bases). Material for sequencing was PBMCs. The sequence came from an elderly man with head and neck cancer. The CDR3 coding sequence is TGTGCCAGGCTAGACAGCGAGCAGTTCTTC. Its translation: CARLDSEQFF.